This T cell receptor (beta chain) emerged from a study of Ad26.COV2.S vaccination and SARS-CoV-2 variants. Libraries were prepared by immunoSEQ multiplex PCR; TCRdb keeps only in-frame clonotypes and omits some of them. The data show around 300,000 clones, 75% to 90% seen once. Treatment noted: roughly 18 received Ad26.COV2.S at low or high dose, single or two shots; 5 received placebo; per-sample allocation not given. Specimens were obtained on day 63 following the first vaccine or placebo injection. CDR3 size: 16 residues. In germline, CDR1 is SNHLY, CDR2 FYNNEI. The chain couples TRBV2 to TRBJ2-1; perhaps D is TRBD1 or TRBD2 (6 bases each). This sequence originates from a person aged 18-65 years who received the Ad26.COV2.S COVID-19 vaccine or a placebo. This specimen consisted of peripheral blood, obtained in a trial of Ad26.COV2.S vaccine versus placebo. The CDR3: CVSRAGRDTTYNEQFF. CDR3 sequence (DNA): TGTGTCTCCAGGGCGGGAAGGGACACGACCTACAATGAGCAGTTCTTC.